The clone carrying this TCR beta chain came up once. This sample is part of a study of blood T cell repertoires in COVID-19. Whole-study context: Samples came from the United States, Italy and Spain, spanning acute and convalescent COVID-19.

This CDR3 has 15 amino acids. J gave up 5 bases and V 0 bases, and 5 bases lay outside the gene matches. Germline-derived CDR1 and CDR2 are MNHNY and SVGAGI (reference sequence). The authors' processing: How many nucleated cells were present was estimated from reference gene primer amplification. Libraries were prepared by immunoSEQ multiplex PCR; TCRdb keeps only in-frame clonotypes and omits some of them. V and J calls and clone size come straight from that table; D and trimming were deduced from the DNA. The sample consists of about 400,000 clones, 75% to 90% of them appearing once. The chain uses TRBV6-6 and TRBJ2-7, with 9 nucleotides matching TRBD1. The sequencing input was peripheral blood. The clonotype comes from a woman aged 60-70 years with COVID-19, enrolled during active disease. CDR3 region: CASSYSITGGDEQYF. The CDR3 DNA reads TGTGCCAGCAGTTACTCGATAACAGGGGGCGACGAGCAGTACTTC.